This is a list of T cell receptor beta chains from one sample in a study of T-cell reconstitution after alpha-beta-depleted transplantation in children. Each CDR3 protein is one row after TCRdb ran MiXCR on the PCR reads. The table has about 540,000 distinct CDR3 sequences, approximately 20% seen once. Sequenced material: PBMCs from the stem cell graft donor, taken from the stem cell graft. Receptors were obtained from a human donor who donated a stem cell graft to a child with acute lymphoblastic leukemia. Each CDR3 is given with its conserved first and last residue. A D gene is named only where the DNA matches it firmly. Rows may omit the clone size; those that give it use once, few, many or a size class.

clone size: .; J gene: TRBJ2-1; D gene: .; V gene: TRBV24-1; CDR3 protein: CATSDPDAGDSSYNEQFF; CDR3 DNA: TGTGCCACCAGTGACCCCGATGCGGGGGACAGCTCCTACAATGAGCAGTTCTTC
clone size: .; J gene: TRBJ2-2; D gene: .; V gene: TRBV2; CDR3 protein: CASTSQLATGELFF; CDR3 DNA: TGTGCCAGCACTTCACAACTAGCCACCGGGGAGCTGTTTTTT
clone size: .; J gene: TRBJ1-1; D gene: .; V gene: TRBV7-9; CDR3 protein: CASSSRDMVTEAFF; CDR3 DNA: TGTGCCAGCAGCTCCCGGGACATGGTCACTGAAGCTTTCTTT
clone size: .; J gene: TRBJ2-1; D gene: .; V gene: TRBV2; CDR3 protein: CASVTSSYNEQFF; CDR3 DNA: TGTGCCAGCGTGACTAGCTCCTACAATGAGCAGTTCTTC
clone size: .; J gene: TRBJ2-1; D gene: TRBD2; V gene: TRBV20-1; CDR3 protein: CSAPTPLAGDTNEQFF; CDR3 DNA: TGCAGTGCTCCCACCCCGCTAGCGGGAGATACAAATGAGCAGTTCTTC
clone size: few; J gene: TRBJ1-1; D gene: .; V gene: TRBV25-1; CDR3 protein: CASSRGTLSTEAFF; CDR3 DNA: TGTGCCAGCAGTAGGGGCACTCTGAGCACTGAAGCTTTCTTT
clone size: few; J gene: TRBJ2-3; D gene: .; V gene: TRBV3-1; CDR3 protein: CASSQVAGTDTQYF; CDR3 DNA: TGTGCCAGCAGCCAAGTGGCGGGGACAGATACGCAGTATTTT
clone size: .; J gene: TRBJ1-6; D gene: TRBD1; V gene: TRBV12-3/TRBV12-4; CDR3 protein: CASSFDRDRNSPLHF; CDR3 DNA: TGTGCCAGCAGTTTCGACAGGGATAGGAATTCACCCCTCCACTTT
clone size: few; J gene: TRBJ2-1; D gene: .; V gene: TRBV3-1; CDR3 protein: CASSQDGASSSYNEQFF; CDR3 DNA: TGTGCCAGCAGCCAAGATGGAGCTAGTAGCTCCTACAATGAGCAGTTCTTC
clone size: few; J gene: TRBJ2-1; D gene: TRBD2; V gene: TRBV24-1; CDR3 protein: CATRASGGDEQFF; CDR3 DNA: TGTGCCACCAGGGCTAGCGGGGGCGATGAGCAGTTCTTC
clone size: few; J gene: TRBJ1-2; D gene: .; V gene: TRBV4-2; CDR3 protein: CASSQGLLTGNYGYTF; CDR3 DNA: TGTGCCAGCAGCCAAGGGCTACTAACAGGGAACTATGGCTACACCTTC
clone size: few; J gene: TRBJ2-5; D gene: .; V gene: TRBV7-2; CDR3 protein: CASSLVLRDVLETQYF; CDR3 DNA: TGTGCCAGCAGCTTAGTTCTCCGGGACGTCCTAGAGACCCAGTACTTC
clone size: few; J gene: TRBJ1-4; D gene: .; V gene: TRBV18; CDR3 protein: CASSPQGHNEKLFF; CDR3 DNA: TGTGCCAGCTCACCGCAGGGCCATAATGAAAAACTGTTTTTT
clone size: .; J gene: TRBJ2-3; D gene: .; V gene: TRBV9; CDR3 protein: CASSVGPTRVSTDTQYF; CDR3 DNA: TGTGCCAGCAGCGTTGGACCCACACGAGTTAGCACAGATACGCAGTATTTT
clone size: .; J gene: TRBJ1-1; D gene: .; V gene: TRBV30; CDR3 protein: CAWRRGGNTEAFF; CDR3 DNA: TGTGCCTGGAGGAGGGGCGGGAACACTGAAGCTTTCTTT
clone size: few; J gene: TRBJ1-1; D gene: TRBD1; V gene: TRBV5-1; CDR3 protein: CASTGQGGTEAFF; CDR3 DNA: TGCGCCAGCACCGGACAGGGTGGTACTGAAGCTTTCTTT
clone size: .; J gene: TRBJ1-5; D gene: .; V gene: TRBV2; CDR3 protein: CASTAGGYSNQPQHF; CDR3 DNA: TGTGCCAGCACCGCGGGCGGTTATAGCAATCAGCCCCAGCATTTT
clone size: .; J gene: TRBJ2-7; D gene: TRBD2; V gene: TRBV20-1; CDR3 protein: CSAPSGSTPYEQYF; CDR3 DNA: TGCAGTGCTCCGAGCGGGAGTACCCCCTACGAGCAGTACTTC